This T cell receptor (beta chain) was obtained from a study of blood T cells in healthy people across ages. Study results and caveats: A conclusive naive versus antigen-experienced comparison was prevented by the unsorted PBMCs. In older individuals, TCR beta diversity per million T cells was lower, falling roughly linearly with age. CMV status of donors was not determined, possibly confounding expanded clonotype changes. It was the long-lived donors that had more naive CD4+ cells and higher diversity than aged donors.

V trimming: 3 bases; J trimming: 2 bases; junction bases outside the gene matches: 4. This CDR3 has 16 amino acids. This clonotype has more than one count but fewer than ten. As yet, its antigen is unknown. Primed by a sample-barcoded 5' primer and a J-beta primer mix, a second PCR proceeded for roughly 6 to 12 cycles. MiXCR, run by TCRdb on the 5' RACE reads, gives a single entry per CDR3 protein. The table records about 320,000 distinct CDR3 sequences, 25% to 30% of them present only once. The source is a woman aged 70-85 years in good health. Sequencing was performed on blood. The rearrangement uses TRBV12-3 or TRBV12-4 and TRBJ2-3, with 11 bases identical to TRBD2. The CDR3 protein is CASSFGTSGYTDTQYF. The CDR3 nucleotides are TGTGCCAGCAGTTTCGGGACTAGCGGTTACACAGATACGCAGTATTTT.